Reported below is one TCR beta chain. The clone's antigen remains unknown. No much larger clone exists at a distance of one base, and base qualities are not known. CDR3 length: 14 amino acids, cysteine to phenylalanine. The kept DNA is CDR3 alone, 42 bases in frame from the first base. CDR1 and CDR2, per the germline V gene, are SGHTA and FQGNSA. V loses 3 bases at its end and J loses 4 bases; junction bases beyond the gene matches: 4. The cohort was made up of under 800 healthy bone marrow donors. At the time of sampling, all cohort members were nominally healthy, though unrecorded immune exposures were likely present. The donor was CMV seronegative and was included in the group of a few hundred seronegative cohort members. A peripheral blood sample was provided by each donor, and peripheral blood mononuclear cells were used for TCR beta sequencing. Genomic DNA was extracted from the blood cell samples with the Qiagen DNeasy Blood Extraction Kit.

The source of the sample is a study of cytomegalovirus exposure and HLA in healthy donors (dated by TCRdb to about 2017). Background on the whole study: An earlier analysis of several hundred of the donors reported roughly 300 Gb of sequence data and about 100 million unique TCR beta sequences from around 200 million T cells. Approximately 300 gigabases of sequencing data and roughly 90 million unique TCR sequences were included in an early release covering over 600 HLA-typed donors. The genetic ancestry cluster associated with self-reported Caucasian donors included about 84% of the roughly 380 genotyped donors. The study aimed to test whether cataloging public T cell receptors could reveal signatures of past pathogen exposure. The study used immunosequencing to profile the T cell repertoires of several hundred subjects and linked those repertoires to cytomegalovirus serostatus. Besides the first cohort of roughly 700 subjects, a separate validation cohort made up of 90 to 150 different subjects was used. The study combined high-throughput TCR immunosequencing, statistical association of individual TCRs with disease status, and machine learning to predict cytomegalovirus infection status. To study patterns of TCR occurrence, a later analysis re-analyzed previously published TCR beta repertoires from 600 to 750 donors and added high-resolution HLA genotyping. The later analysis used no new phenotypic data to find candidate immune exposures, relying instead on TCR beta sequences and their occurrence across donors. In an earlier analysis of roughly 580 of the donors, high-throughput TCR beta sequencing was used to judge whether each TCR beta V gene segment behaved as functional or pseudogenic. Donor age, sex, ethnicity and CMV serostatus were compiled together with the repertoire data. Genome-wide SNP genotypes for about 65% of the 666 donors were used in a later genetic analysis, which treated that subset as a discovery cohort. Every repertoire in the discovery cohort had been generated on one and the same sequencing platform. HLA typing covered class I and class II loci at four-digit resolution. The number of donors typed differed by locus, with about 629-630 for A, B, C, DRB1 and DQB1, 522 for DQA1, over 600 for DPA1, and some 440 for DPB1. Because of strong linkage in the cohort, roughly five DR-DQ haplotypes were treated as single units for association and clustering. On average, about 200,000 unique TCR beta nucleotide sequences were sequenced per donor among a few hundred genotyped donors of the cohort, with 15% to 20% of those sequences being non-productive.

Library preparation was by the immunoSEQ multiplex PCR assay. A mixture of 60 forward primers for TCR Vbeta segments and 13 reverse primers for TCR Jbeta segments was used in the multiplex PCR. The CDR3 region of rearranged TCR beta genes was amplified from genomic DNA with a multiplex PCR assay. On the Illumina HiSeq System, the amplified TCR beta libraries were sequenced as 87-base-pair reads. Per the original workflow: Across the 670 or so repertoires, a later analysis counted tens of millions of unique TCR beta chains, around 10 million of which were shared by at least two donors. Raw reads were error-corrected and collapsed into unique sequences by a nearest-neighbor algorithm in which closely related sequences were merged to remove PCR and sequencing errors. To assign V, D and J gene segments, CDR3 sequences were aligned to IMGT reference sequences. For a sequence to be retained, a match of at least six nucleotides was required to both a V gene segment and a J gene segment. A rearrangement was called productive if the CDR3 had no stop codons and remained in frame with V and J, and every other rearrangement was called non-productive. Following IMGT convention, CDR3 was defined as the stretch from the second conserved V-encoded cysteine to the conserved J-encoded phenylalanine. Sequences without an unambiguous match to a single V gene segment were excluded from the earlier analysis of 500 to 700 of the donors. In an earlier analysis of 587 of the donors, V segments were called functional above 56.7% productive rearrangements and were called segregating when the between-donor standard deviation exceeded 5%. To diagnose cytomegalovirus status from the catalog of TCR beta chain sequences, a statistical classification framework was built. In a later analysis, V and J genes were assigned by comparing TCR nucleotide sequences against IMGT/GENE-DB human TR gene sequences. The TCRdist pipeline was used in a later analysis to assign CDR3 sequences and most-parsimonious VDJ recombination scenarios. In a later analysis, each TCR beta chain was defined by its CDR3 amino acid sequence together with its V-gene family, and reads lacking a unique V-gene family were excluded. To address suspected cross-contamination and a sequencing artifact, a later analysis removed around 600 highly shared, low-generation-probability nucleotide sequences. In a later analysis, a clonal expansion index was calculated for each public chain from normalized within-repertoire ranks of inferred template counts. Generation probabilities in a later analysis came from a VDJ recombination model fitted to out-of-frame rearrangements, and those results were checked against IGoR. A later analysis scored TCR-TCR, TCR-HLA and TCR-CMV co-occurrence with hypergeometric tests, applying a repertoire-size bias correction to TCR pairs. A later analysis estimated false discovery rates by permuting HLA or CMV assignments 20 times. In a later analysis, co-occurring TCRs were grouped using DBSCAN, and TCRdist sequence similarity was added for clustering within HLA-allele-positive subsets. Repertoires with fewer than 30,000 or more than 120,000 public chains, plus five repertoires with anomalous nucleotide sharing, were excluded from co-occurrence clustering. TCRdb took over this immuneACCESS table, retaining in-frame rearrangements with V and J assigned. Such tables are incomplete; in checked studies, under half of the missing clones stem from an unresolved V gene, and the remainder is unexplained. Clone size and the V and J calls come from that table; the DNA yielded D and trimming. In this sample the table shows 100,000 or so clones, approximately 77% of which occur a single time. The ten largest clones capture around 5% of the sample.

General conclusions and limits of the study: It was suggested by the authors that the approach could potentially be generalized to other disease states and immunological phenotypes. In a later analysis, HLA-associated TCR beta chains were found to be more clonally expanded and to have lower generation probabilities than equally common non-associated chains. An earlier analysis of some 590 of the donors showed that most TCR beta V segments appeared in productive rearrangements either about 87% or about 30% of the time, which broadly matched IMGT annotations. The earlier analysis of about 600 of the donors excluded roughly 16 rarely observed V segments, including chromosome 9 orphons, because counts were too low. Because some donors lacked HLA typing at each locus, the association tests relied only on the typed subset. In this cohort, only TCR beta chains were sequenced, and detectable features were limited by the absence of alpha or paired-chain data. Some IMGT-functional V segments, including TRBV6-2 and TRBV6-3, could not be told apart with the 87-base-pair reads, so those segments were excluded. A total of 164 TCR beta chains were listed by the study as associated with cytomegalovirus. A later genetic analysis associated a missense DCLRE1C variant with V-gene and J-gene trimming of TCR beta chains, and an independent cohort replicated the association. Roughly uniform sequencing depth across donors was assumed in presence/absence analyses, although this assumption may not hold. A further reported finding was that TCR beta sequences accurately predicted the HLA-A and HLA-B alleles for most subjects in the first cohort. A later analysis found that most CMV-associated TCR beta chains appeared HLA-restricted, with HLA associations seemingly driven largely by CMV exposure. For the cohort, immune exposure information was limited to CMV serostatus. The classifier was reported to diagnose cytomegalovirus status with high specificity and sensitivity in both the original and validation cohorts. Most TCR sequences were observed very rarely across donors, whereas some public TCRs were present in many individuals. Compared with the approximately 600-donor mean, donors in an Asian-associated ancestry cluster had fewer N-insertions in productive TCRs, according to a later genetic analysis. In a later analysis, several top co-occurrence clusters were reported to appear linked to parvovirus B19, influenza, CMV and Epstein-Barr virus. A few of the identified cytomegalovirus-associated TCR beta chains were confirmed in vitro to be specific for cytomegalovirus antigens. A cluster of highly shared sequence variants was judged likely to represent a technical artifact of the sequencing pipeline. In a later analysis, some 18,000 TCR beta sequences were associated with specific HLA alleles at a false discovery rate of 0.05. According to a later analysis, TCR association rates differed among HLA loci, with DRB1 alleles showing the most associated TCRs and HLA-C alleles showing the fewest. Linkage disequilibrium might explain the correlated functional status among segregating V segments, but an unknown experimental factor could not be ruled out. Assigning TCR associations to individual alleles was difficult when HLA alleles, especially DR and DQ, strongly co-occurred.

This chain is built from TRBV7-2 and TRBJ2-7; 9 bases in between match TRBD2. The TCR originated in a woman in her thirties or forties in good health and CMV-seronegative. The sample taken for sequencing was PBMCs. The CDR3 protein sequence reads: CASSFVAGEYEQYF. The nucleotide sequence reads TGTGCCAGCAGCTTCGTAGCGGGGGAGTACGAGCAGTACTTC.